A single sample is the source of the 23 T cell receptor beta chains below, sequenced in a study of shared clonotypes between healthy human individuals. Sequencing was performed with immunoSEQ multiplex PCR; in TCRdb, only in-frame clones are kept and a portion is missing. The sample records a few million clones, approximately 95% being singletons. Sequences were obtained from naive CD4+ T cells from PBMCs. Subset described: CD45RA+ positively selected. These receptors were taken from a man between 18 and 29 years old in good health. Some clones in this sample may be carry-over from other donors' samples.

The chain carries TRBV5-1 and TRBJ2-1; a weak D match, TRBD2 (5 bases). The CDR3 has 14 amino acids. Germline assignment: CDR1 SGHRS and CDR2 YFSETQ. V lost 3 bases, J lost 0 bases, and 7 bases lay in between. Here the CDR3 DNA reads TGCGCCAGCAGCTCAGACTACTCCTACAATGAGCAGTTCTTC. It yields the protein CASSSDYSYNEQFF.

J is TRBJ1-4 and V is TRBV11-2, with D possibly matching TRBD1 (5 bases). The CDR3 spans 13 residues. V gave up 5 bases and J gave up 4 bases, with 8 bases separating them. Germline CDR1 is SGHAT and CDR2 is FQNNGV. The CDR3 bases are TGTGCCAGCAGCCGGGGCCATAATGAAAAACTGTTTTTT. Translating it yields CASSRGHNEKLFF.

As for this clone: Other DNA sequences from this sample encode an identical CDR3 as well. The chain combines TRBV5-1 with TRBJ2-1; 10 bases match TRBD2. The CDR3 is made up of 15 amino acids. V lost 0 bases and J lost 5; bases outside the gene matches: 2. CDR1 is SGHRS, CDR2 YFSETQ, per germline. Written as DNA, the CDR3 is TGCGCCAGCAGCTTGGGGCTAGCGGGAGACAATGAGCAGTTCTTC. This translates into CASSLGLAGDNEQFF.

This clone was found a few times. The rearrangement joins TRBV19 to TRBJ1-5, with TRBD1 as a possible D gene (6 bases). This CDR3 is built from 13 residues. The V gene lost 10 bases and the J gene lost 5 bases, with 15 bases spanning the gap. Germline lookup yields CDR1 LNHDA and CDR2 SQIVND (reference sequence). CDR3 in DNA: TGTGCCACCAGAGGGGACAATCATCAGCCCCAGCATTTT. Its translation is CATRGDNHQPQHF. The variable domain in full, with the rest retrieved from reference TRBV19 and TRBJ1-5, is DGGITQSPKYLFRKEGQNVTLSCEQNLNHDAMYWYRQDPGQGLRLIYYSQIVNDFQKGDIAEGYSVSREKKESFPLTVTSAQKNPTAFYLCATRGDNHQPQHFGDGTRLSIL.

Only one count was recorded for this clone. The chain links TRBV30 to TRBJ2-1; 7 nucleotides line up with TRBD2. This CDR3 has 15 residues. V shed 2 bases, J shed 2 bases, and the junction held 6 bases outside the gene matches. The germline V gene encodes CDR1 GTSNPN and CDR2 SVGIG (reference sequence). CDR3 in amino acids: CAWSSLALPYNEQFF. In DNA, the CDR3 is TGTGCCTGGAGTTCACTAGCGTTGCCCTACAATGAGCAGTTCTTC.

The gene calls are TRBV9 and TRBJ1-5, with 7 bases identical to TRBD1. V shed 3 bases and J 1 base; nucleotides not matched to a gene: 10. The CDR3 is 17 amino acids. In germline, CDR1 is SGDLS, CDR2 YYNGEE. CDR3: CASSAGQTATSNQPQHF. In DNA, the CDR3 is TGTGCCAGCAGCGCGGGACAGACAGCGACCAGCAATCAGCCCCAGCATTTT.

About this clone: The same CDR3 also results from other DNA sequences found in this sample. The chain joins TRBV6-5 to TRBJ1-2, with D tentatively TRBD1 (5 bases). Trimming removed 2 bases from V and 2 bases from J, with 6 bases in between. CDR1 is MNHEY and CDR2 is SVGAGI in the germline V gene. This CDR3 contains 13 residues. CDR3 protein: CASSYGGNYGYTF. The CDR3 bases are TGTGCCAGCAGTTACGGGGGGAACTATGGCTACACCTTC.

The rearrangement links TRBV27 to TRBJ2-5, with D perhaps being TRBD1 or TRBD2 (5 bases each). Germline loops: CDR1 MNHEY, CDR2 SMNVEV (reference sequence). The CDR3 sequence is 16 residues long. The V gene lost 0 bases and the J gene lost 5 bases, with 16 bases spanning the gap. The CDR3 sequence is CASSLSRSGSLETQYF. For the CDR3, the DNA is TGTGCCAGCAGTTTATCAAGATCAGGGAGCCTGGAGACCCAGTACTTC.

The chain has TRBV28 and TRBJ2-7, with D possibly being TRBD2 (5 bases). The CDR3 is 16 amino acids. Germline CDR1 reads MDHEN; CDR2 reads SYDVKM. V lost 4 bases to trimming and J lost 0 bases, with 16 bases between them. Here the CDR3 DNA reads TGTGCCAGCAGTTCCCCCGGGAACCACCGCTCCTACGAGCAGTACTTC. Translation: CASSSPGNHRSYEQYF.

The CDR3 reads CASSKGGYASGRTADTQYF. Written as DNA, the CDR3 is TGTGCCAGCAGCAAAGGGGGCTATGCTAGCGGGAGGACCGCAGATACGCAGTATTTT. The J gene is TRBJ2-3, the V gene TRBV21-1; TRBD2 is the table's D call, not checked against the DNA. TRBV21-1 is deemed a pseudogene. This CDR3 comprises 19 residues.

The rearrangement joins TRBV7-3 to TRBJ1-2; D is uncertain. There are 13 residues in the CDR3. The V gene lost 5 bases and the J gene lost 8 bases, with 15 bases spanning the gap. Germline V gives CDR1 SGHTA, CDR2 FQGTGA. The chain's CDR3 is CASSPTAKSGYTF. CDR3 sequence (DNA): TGTGCCAGCAGCCCAACAGCGAAGAGCGGCTACACCTTC.

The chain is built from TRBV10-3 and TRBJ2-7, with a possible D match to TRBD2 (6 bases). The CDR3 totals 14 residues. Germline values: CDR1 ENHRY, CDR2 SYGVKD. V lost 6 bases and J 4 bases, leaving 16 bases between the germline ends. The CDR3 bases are TGTGCCATCAGCCGGGGCGGGGCAGTTTACGAGCAGTACTTC. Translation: CAISRGGAVYEQYF.

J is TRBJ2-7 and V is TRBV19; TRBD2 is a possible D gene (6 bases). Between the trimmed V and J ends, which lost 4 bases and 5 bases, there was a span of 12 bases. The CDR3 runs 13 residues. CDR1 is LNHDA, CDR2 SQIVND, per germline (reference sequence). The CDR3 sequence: CASSKTGSNEQYF. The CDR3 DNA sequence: TGTGCCAGTAGTAAAACCGGGAGTAACGAGCAGTACTTC.

CDR3: CASSGQGLNYGYTF. For the CDR3, the DNA is TGTGCCAGCAGCGGGCAGGGGTTGAACTATGGCTACACCTTC. The chain links TRBV5-4 to TRBJ1-2; D might be TRBD1 (6 bases). Germline lookup yields CDR1 SGHNT and CDR2 YYREEE (reference sequence). The CDR3 contains 14 residues. V was cut by 4 bases and J by 2 bases, with 12 bases left in between.

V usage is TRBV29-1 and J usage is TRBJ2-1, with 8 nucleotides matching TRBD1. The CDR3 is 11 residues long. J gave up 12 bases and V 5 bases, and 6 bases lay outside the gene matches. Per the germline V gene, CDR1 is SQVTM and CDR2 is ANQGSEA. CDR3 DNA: TGCAGCGTTTACAGGGGGTCGGCGCAGTTCTTC. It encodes CSVYRGSAQFF.

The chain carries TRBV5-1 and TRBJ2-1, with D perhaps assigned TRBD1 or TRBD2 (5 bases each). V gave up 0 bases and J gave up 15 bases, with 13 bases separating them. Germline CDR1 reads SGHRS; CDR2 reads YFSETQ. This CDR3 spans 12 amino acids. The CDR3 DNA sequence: TGCGCCAGCAGCTTGGGGGGACGGGGCGCGTTCTTC. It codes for CASSLGGRGAFF.

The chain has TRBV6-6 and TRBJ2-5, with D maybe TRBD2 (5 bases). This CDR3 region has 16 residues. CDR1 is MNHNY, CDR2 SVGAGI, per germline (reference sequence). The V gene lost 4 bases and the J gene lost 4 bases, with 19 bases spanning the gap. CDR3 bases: TGTGCCAGCAGTTCTCCTCGGACTCCCAACCCAGAGACCCAGTACTTC. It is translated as CASSSPRTPNPETQYF.

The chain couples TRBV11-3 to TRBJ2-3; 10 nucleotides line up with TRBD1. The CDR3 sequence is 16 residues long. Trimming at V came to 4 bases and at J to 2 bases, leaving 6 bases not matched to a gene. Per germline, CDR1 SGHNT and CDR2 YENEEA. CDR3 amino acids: CASSSGQGGHTDTQYF. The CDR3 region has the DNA TGTGCCAGCAGCTCCGGACAGGGGGGCCACACAGATACGCAGTATTTT.

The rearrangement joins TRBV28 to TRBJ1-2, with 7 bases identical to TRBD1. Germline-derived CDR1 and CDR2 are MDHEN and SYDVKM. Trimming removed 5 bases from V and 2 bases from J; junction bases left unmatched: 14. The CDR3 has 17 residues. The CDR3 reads CASSMQTGQKFNYGYTF. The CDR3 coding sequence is TGTGCCAGCAGTATGCAGACAGGGCAAAAATTCAACTATGGCTACACCTTC.

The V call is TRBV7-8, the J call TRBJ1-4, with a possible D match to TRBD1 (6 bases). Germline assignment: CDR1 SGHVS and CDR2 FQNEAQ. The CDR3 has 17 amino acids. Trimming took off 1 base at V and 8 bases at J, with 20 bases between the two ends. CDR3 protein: CASSLEGSGTPWEKLFF. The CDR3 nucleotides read TGTGCCAGCAGCTTAGAGGGATCCGGGACACCATGGGAAAAACTGTTTTTT.

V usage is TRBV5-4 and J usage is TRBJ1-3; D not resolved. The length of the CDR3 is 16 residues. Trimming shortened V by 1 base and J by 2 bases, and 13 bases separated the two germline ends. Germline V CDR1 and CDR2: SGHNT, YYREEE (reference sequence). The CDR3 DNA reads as TGTGCCAGCAGCTTGAAAGCCACAAACACTGGAAACACCATATATTTT. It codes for CASSLKATNTGNTIYF.

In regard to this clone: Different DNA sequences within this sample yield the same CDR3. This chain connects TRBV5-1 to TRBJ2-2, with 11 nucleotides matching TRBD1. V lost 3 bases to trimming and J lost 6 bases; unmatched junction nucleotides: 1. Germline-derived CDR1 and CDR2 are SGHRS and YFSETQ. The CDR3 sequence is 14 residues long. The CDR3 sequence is CASSSGQGAGELFF. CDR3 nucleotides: TGCGCCAGCAGCTCGGGACAGGGGGCCGGGGAGCTGTTTTTT.

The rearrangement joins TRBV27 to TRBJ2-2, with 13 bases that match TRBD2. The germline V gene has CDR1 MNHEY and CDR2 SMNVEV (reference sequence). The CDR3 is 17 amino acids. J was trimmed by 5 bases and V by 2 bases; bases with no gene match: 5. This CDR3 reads CASSLGLAGVGTGELFF. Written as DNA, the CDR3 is TGTGCCAGCAGTTTAGGACTAGCGGGAGTGGGAACCGGGGAGCTGTTTTTT.